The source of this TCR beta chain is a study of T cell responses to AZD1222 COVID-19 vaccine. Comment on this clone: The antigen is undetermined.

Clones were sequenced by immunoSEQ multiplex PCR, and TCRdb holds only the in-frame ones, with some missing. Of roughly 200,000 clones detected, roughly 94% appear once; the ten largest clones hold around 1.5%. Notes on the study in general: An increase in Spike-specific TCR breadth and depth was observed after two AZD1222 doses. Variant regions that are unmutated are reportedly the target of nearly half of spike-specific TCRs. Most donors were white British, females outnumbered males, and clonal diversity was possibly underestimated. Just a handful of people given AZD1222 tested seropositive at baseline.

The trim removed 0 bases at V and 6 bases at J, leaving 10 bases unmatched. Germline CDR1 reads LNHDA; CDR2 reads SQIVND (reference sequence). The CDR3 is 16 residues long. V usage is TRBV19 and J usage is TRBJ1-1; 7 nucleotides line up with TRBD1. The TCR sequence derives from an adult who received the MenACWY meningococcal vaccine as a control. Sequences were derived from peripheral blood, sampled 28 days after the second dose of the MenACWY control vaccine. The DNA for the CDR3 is TGTGCCAGTAGTATAGATACCGCGGGACAGCGCTCTGAAGCTTTCTTT. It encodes CASSIDTAGQRSEAFF.